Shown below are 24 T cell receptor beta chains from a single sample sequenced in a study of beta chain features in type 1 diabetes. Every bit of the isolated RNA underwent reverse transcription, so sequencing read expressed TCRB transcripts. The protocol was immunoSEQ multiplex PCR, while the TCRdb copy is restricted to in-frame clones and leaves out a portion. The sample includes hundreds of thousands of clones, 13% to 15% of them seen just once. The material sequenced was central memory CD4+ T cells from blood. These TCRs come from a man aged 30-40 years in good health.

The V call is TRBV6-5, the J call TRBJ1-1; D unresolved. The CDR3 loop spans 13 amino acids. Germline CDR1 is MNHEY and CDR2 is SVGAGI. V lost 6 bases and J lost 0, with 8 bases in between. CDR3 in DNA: TGTGCCAGCAGCCCACAGTTGAACACTGAAGCTTTCTTT. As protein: CASSPQLNTEAFF.

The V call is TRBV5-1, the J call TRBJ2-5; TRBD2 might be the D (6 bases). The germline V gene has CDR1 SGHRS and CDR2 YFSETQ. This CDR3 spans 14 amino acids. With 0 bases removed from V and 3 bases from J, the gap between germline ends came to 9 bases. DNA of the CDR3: TGCGCCAGCAGCTTGGCCCGGAGGGAAGAGACCCAGTACTTC. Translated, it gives CASSLARREETQYF.

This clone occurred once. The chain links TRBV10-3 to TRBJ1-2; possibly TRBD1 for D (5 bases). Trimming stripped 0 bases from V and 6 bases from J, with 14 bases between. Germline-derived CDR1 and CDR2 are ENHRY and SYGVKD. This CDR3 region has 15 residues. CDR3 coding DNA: TGTGCCATCAGTGAGTCCGGGTCCAGGGCCCATGGCTACACCTTC. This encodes CAISESGSRAHGYTF.

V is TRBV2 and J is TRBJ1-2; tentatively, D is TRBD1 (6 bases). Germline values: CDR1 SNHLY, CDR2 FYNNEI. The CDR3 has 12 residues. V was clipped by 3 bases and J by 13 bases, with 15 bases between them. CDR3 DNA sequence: TGTGCCAGCAGTGACTCTCTGGGGGCGGCCACCTTC. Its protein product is CASSDSLGAATF.

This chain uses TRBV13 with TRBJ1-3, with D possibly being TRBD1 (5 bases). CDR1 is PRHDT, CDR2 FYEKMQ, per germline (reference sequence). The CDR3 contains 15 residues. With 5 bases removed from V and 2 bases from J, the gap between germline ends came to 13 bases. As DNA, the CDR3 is TGTGCCAGCAGCCGTACCGGGACTGCTGGAAACACCATATATTTT. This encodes CASSRTGTAGNTIYF. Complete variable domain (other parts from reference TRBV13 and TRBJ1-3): AAGVIQSPRHLIKEKRETATLKCYPIPRHDTVYWYQQGPGQDPQFLISFYEKMQSDKGSIPDRFSAQQFSDYHSELNMSSLELGDSALYFCASSRTGTAGNTIYFGEGSWLTVV.

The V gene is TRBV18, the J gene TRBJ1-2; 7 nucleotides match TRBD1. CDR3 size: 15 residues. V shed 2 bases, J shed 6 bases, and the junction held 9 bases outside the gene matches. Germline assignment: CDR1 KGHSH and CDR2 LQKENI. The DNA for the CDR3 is TGTGCCAGCTCACCAGGACAGCGACAGGGAGATGGCTACACCTTC. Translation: CASSPGQRQGDGYTF.

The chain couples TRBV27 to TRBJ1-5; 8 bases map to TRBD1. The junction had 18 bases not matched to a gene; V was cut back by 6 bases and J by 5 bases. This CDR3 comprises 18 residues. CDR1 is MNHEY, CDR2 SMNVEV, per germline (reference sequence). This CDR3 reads CASRRDGQGKGSHQPQHF. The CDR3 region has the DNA TGTGCCAGCAGGAGGGACGGACAGGGTAAAGGGAGTCATCAGCCCCAGCATTTT.

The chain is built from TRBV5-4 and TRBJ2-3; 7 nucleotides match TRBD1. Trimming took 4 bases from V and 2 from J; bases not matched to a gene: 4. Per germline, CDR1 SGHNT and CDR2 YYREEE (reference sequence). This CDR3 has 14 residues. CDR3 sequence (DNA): TGTGCCAGCAGCCCCGGGACAGTCACAGATACGCAGTATTTT. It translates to CASSPGTVTDTQYF.

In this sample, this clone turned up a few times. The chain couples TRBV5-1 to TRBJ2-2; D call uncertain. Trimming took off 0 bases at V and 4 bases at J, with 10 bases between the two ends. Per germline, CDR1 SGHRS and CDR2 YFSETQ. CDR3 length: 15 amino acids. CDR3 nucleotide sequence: TGCGCCAGCAGCTTGGAACATATCCCCACCGGGGAGCTGTTTTTT. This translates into CASSLEHIPTGELFF.

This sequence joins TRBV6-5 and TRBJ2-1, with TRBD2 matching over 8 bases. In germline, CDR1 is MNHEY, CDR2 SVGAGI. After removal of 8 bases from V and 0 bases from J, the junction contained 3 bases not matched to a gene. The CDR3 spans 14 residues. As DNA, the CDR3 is TGTGCCAGCGCGGGGACTAGCTCCTACAATGAGCAGTTCTTC. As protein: CASAGTSSYNEQFF.

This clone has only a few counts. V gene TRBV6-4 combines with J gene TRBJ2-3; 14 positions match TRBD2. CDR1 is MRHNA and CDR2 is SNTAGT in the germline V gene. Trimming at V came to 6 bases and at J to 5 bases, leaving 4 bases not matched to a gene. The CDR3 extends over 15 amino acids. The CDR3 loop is CASSRLAGGRDTQYF. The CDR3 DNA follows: TGTGCCAGCAGCCGACTAGCGGGAGGGCGAGATACGCAGTATTTT.

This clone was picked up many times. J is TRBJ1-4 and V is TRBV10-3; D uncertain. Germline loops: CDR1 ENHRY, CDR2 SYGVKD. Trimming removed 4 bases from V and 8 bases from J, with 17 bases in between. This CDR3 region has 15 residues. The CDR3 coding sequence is TGTGCCATCAGTGGTTCGGCCGGAGGCCTCGAAAAACTGTTTTTT. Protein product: CAISGSAGGLEKLFF.

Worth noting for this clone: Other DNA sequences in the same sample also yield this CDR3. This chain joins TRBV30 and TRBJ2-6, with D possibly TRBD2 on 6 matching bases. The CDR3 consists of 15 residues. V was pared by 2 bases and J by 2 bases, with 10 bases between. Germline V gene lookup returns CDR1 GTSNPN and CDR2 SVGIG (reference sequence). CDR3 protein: CAWSRGRTGANVLTF. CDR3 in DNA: TGTGCCTGGAGTCGGGGGAGGACTGGGGCCAACGTCCTGACTTTC.

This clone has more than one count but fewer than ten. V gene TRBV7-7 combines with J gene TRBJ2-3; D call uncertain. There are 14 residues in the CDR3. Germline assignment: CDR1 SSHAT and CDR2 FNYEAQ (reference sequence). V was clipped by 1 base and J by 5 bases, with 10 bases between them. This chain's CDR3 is CASSLGGKGDTQYF. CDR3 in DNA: TGTGCCAGCAGCTTAGGCGGAAAGGGAGATACGCAGTATTTT.

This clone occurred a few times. The DNA for the CDR3 is TGTGCCAGCAGAGAAAGGGCGGTTAGCACAGATACGCAGTATTTT. Encoded protein: CASRERAVSTDTQYF. The chain employs TRBV6-5 and TRBJ2-3; no clear D. Germline V CDR1 and CDR2: MNHEY, SVGAGI. The CDR3 runs to 15 residues. Trimming stripped 6 bases from V and 0 bases from J, with 13 bases between.

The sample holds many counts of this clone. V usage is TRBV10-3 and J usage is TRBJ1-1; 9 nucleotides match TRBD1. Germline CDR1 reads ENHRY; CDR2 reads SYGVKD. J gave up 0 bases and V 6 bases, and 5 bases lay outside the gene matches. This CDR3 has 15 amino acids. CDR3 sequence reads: CAISRTGDMNTEAFF. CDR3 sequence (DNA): TGTGCCATCAGCAGGACAGGGGATATGAACACTGAAGCTTTCTTT.

CDR3 DNA: TGTGCCAGCAGCGTAGACGGAGCAGGGCGGGATACGCAGTATTTT. This gives the protein CASSVDGAGRDTQYF. This rearrangement joins TRBV9 to TRBJ2-3; maybe TRBD1 (5 bases). Trimming shortened V by 0 bases and J by 6 bases, and 14 bases separated the two germline ends. CDR1 and CDR2 from the germline V gene are SGDLS and YYNGEE. The CDR3 contains 15 residues.

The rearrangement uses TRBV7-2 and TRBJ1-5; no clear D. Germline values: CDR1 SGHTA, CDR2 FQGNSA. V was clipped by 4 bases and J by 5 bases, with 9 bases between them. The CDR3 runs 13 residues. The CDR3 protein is CASSSGIYQPQHF. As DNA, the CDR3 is TGTGCCAGCAGCTCCGGGATATATCAGCCCCAGCATTTT.

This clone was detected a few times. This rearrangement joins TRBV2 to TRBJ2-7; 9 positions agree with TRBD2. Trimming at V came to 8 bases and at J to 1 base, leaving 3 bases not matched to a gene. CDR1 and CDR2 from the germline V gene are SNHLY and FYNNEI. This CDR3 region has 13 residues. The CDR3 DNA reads TGTGCCAGCGGGCGGGAGGGGTCCTACGAGCAGTACTTC. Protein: CASGREGSYEQYF.

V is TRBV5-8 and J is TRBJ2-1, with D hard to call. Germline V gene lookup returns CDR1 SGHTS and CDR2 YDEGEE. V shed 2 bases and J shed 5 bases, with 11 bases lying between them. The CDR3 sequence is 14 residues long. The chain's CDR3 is CASSFKPVNNEQFF. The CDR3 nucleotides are TGTGCCAGCAGCTTCAAACCGGTTAACAATGAGCAGTTCTTC.

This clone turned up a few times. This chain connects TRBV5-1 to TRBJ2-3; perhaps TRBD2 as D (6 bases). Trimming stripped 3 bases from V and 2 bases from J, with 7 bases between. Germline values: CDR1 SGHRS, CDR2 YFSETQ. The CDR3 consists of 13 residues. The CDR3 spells CASSWDSTDTQYF. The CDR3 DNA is TGCGCCAGCAGCTGGGACTCCACAGATACGCAGTATTTT. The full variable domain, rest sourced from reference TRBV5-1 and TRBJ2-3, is KAGVTQTPRYLIKTRGQQVTLSCSPISGHRSVSWYQQTPGQGLQFLFEYFSETQRNKGNFPGRFSGRQFSNSRSEMNVSTLELGDSALYLCASSWDSTDTQYFGPGTRLTVL.

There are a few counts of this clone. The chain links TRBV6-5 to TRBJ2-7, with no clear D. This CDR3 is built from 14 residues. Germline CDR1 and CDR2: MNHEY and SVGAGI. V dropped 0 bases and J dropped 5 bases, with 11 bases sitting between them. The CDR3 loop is CASSYSSKAHEQYF. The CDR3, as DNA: TGTGCCAGCAGTTACTCTTCGAAGGCGCACGAGCAGTACTTC.

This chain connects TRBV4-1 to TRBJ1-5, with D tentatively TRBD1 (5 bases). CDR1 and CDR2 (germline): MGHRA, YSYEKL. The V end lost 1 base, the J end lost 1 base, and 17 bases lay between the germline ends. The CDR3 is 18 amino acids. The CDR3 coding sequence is TGCGCCAGCAGCCAAGTTGAGCTGAGGGGCGGGAGCAATCAGCCCCAGCATTTT. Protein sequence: CASSQVELRGGSNQPQHF.

The CDR3 nucleotides read TGTGCTAGTGGTCCCCAGGGGGCCGGCAATCAGCCCCAGCATTTT. As protein: CASGPQGAGNQPQHF. The chain couples TRBV12-5 to TRBJ1-5; 8 nucleotides line up with TRBD1. Per the germline V gene, CDR1 is LGHNT and CDR2 is FRNRAP. The CDR3 length is 15 residues. Unmatched junction bases numbered 5, after V lost 5 bases and J lost 2 bases.